This T cell receptor (beta chain) was identified in a study of beta chain features in type 1 diabetes. Study context: Taken together, all samples contributed 107,917,701 examined sorted cells.

This clone was counted a few times. The CDR3 is 15 amino acids. Germline-derived CDR1 and CDR2 are SGHTA and FQGNSA. The V and J ends lost 6 bases and 2 bases, in that order; junction bases with no gene match: 8. The isolated RNA, all of it, was reverse transcribed, so expressed TCRB transcripts were what got sequenced. Roughly 3.5 million reads per sample were averaged for naive, central memory and regulatory samples. Clones were read by immunoSEQ multiplex PCR, and TCRdb kept only the in-frame ones, dropping some. This table has 150,000 to 200,000 clones, 10% to 15% appearing once. The sequence came from a woman younger than 30 in good health. Sample: central memory CD4+ T cells from blood. The J gene is TRBJ2-3, the V gene TRBV7-2; 7 nucleotides agree with TRBD2. CDR3 protein: CASSLRGGYTDTQYF. The CDR3 coding sequence is TGTGCCAGCAGTCTAAGGGGAGGGTACACAGATACGCAGTATTTT.